The clone carrying this TCR beta chain has more than one count but fewer than ten. Its antigen is not identified. Unique molecular identifiers were built into the TCRbeta library. TCRdb called the PCR reads again in MiXCR, with one record for every CDR3 protein. The table has fewer than 750,000 distinct CDR3 sequences, 25% to 30% seen once; the top ten hold just over 35%. This record comes from a study of T-cell reconstitution after alpha-beta-depleted transplantation in children. Whole-study findings and limits: Reported findings indicate that, about two months after transplant, alpha-beta T cells came from several hundred expanded clones, which were derived from non-depleted graft cells. T-cell numbers and diversity, one year after transplant, stemmed largely from T cells that were newly produced.

V dropped 6 bases and J dropped 2; count of bases not matched to a gene: 8. The CDR3 runs 15 residues. This chain uses TRBV12-3 or TRBV12-4 with TRBJ2-5, with 8 bases aligning to TRBD2. The TCR sequence derives from a boy under three years old with Wiskott-Aldrich syndrome, due to receive a stem cell transplant. The source was PBMCs, collected before TCRalphabeta/CD19-depleted stem cell transplant. This CDR3 reads CASSSMSGGQETQYF. In DNA form, the CDR3 reads TGTGCCAGCAGCTCTATGTCGGGAGGGCAAGAGACCCAGTACTTC.